The 21 T cell receptor beta chains in this list originate from one sample, sequenced in a study of blood T cell repertoires in COVID-19. Using immunoSEQ multiplex PCR, the repertoire was profiled, and TCRdb retains in-frame clones only, with some absent. The data show about 240,000 clones, about 83% seen once. The specimen was peripheral blood. Receptors originate from a human donor in a cohort sampled during active COVID-19.

This clone showed up just a few times. Other DNA sequences in this specimen translate into the identical CDR3. This chain joins TRBV5-1 and TRBJ2-7; D ambiguous. CDR3 length: 13 amino acids. Germline CDR1 and CDR2: SGHRS and YFSETQ. Trimming took off 0 bases at V and 4 bases at J, with 8 bases between the two ends. The CDR3 region has the DNA TGCGCCAGCAGCTTGGACACCTCGTACGAGCAGTACTTC. It is translated as CASSLDTSYEQYF.

The table lists this clone with a few counts. The V call is TRBV6-5, the J call TRBJ2-5; TRBD1 might be the D (5 bases). The ends were cut back, 4 bases at V and 5 bases at J, with 20 bases in the middle. The CDR3 runs 16 residues. Germline-derived CDR1 and CDR2 are MNHEY and SVGAGI. The CDR3 DNA reads TGTGCCAGCAGTTCCCAGTTTGACAGAGTGGTGGAGACCCAGTACTTC. Its translation is CASSSQFDRVVETQYF.

This clone was seen a single time. The chain recombines TRBV18 with TRBJ2-7, with TRBD2 identical over 8 bases. The germline CDR1 and CDR2 sequences are KGHSH and LQKENI. This CDR3 contains 14 residues. Trimming removed 3 bases from V and 3 bases from J; junction bases left unmatched: 4. CDR3 coding DNA: TGTGCCAGCTCACCGGCGGGGGGTGGCTACGAGCAGTACTTC. Amino acids: CASSPAGGGYEQYF.

The rearrangement links TRBV28 to TRBJ2-5, with D possibly being TRBD1 (6 bases). Germline V gene lookup returns CDR1 MDHEN and CDR2 SYDVKM. Trimming shortened V by 9 bases and J by 2 bases, and 13 bases separated the two germline ends. The CDR3 covers 13 residues. Here the CDR3 reads CARNLGQQETQYF. The CDR3 DNA is TGTGCCAGAAATCTAGGACAGCAAGAGACCCAGTACTTC.

This clone was seen more than once but under ten times. V is TRBV2 and J is TRBJ2-1; D not certain. The CDR3 is 15 amino acids. Trimming took 3 bases from V and 2 from J, leaving 11 bases between them. CDR1 is SNHLY, CDR2 FYNNEI, per germline. The CDR3 nucleotides read TGTGCCAGCAGTGAGCGTGTTGCTACCTACAATGAGCAGTTCTTC. Its translation: CASSERVATYNEQFF.

The chain combines TRBV28 with TRBJ2-1; 7 nucleotides line up with TRBD1. CDR3 length: 14 amino acids. The ends lost 1 base at V and 5 bases at J; junction bases unmatched: 2. The germline CDR1 and CDR2 sequences are MDHEN and SYDVKM. Written as DNA, the CDR3 is TGTGCCAGCAGTTTATACAGGGGACACAATGAGCAGTTCTTC. Translation gives CASSLYRGHNEQFF.

The chain links TRBV6-6 to TRBJ2-1; 8 bases fit TRBD2. The CDR3 extends over 15 amino acids. The V gene end was trimmed by 4 bases and the J gene end by 5 bases; junction bases not matched to a gene: 7. Germline loops: CDR1 MNHNY, CDR2 SVGAGI (reference sequence). CDR3: CASSFPGGAHNEQFF. In DNA form, the CDR3 reads TGTGCCAGCAGTTTCCCCGGGGGGGCCCACAATGAGCAGTTCTTC.

This clone was recorded once. This chain uses TRBV28 with TRBJ1-1; TRBD1 might be the D (5 bases). CDR3 length: 12 amino acids. The V gene's germline CDR1 is MDHEN and CDR2 SYDVKM. Between the trimmed V and J ends, which lost 9 bases and 4 bases, there was a span of 12 bases. CDR3 loop: CASGRGITEAFF. DNA of the CDR3: TGTGCCAGTGGGAGGGGAATCACTGAAGCTTTCTTT.

This chain uses TRBV3-1 (or the pseudogene TRBV3-2) with TRBJ2-3; 14 bases match TRBD2. The CDR3 totals 17 residues. The germline V gene has CDR1 LGHDT and CDR2 YNNKEL (reference sequence). The junction had 9 bases not matched to a gene; V was cut back by 5 bases and J by 5 bases. This CDR3 reads CASSVGTSGSRRDTQYF. The CDR3 DNA reads TGTGCCAGCAGCGTCGGGACTAGCGGGAGCCGAAGAGATACGCAGTATTTT.

CDR3 nucleotide sequence: TGTGCCAGCTCCCTGTCCGGGAACACTGAAGCTTTCTTT. Translation gives CASSLSGNTEAFF. The rearrangement uses TRBV25-1 and TRBJ1-1; D is unresolved. This CDR3 comprises 13 residues. Germline V gene data show CDR1 as MGHDK and CDR2 as SYGVNS. V was cut by 8 bases and J by 1 base, with 11 bases left in between. Drawing the rest from reference TRBV25-1 and TRBJ1-1, the complete variable domain is EADIYQTPRYLVIGTGKKITLECSQTMGHDKMYWYQQDPGMELHLIHYSYGVNSTEKGDLSSESTVSRIRTEHFPLTLESARPSHTSQYLCASSLSGNTEAFFGQGTRLTVV.

V gene TRBV6-5 combines with J gene TRBJ1-1; D perhaps matches TRBD1 (5 bases). The CDR3 runs to 16 residues. The germline gives CDR1 MNHEY, CDR2 SVGAGI. V lost 4 bases and J 1 base, leaving 16 bases between the germline ends. CDR3 in amino acids: CASSFNRLDRNTEAFF. DNA for the CDR3: TGTGCCAGCAGTTTCAACCGCCTTGACAGGAACACTGAAGCTTTCTTT.

The CDR3, as DNA: TGTGCCTGGAGTGACTGGGACAGGGGATTCCCCCTCCACTTT. Translation: CAWSDWDRGFPLHF. V usage is TRBV30 and J usage is TRBJ1-6, with 10 bases identical to TRBD1. V shed 1 base, J shed 13 bases, and the junction held 7 bases outside the gene matches. CDR3 length equals 14 residues. The V gene's germline CDR1 is GTSNPN and CDR2 SVGIG (reference sequence). Based on the CDR3 plus reference TRBV30 and TRBJ1-6, the full variable domain is SQTIHQWPATLVQPVGSPLSLECTVEGTSNPNLYWYRQAAGRGLQLLFYSVGIGQISSEVPQNLSASRPQDRQFILSSKKLLLSDSGFYLCAWSDWDRGFPLHFGNGTRLTVT.

This sequence joins TRBV19 and TRBJ2-5, with D possibly being TRBD1 (5 bases). Germline-derived CDR1 and CDR2 are LNHDA and SQIVND (reference sequence). The CDR3 has 15 amino acids. V shed 1 base and J shed 5 bases, with 14 bases lying between them. CDR3 nucleotides: TGTGCCAGTAGTATAGGAAAGTCAGCAGGGGAGACCCAGTACTTC. It specifies CASSIGKSAGETQYF.

There are a few counts of this clone. The genes are TRBV5-1 and TRBJ1-1; D not certain. This CDR3 comprises 12 residues. The V and J ends lost 0 bases and 10 bases respectively, with 10 bases between them. Germline-derived CDR1 and CDR2 are SGHRS and YFSETQ. The CDR3 reads CASSLDGGLAFF. The DNA for the CDR3 is TGCGCCAGCAGCTTGGATGGAGGGTTAGCTTTCTTT.

The V and J genes are TRBV2 and TRBJ2-5; 10 bases are shared with TRBD1. The CDR3 covers 15 residues. The V segment lost 5 bases and the J segment 5 bases; nucleotides outside the gene matches: 8. The V gene's germline CDR1 is SNHLY and CDR2 FYNNEI. The CDR3 reads CASSKDRGARETQYF. In DNA, the CDR3 is TGTGCCAGCAGTAAGGACAGGGGGGCTAGGGAGACCCAGTACTTC.

This clone was picked up a small number of times. This sequence joins TRBV7-9 and TRBJ1-1; 8 nucleotides match TRBD1. Germline CDR1 SEHNR, CDR2 FQNEAQ (reference sequence). The V gene end was trimmed by 2 bases and the J gene end by 5 bases; junction bases not matched to a gene: 10. The CDR3 has 16 residues. DNA of the CDR3: TGTGCCAGCAGCTTACCGCCGGACAGGGACTGGACTGAAGCTTTCTTT. This sequence encodes CASSLPPDRDWTEAFF. The variable domain in full, with the rest retrieved from reference TRBV7-9 and TRBJ1-1, is DTGVSQNPRHKITKRGQNVTFRCDPISEHNRLYWYRQTLGQGPEFLTYFQNEAQLEKSRLLSDRFSAERPKGSFSTLEIQRTEQGDSAMYLCASSLPPDRDWTEAFFGQGTRLTVV.

The gene calls are TRBV29-1 and TRBJ2-3; a weak D match, TRBD1 (5 bases). The V gene lost 2 bases and the J gene lost 0 bases, with 12 bases spanning the gap. Germline lookup yields CDR1 SQVTM and CDR2 ANQGSEA. This CDR3 region has 15 residues. CDR3 region: CSVEFGHHSTDTQYF. DNA of the CDR3: TGCAGCGTTGAATTCGGACATCATAGCACAGATACGCAGTATTTT.

The V and J genes are TRBV30 and TRBJ2-2; D perhaps matches TRBD1 (5 bases). The CDR3 is 16 residues long. V shed 2 bases and J shed 1 base, with 14 bases lying between them. The germline CDR1 and CDR2 sequences are GTSNPN and SVGIG (reference sequence). CDR3 sequence reads: CAWSNARTLNTGELFF. The DNA for the CDR3 is TGTGCCTGGAGTAACGCTAGGACATTGAACACCGGGGAGCTGTTTTTT.

Concerning this clone itself: One end of the junction fails to match germline, which may point to a read error. CDR3 amino acids: CASSLSPGIWETQYF. In DNA form, the CDR3 reads TGTGCTAGCAGCTTATCCCCCGGGATCTGGGAGACCCAGTACTTC. The chain has TRBV7-7 and TRBJ2-5; the D gene is possibly TRBD2 (5 bases). Per germline, CDR1 SSHAT and CDR2 FNYEAQ (reference sequence). The CDR3 totals 15 residues.

CDR3 nucleotide sequence: TGTGCCACCAGTGATTTATGGCAGGGACAACGATACTACTATGGCTACACCTTC. It translates to CATSDLWQGQRYYYGYTF. This chain connects TRBV24-1 to TRBJ1-2; the D gene is possibly TRBD1 (6 bases). Germline V CDR1 and CDR2: KGHDR, SFDVKD. Between the trimmed V and J ends, which lost 1 base and 3 bases, there was a span of 20 bases. This CDR3 comprises 18 residues.

The chain recombines TRBV7-2 with TRBJ1-2; D is possibly TRBD1 (5 bases). Trimming removed 3 bases from V and 7 bases from J, with 15 bases in between. The CDR3 extends over 14 amino acids. Germline CDR1 reads SGHTA; CDR2 reads FQGNSA. The CDR3 loop is CASSLLSTRGGYTF. Here the CDR3 DNA reads TGTGCCAGCAGCTTGCTATCGACTAGGGGTGGCTACACCTTC.